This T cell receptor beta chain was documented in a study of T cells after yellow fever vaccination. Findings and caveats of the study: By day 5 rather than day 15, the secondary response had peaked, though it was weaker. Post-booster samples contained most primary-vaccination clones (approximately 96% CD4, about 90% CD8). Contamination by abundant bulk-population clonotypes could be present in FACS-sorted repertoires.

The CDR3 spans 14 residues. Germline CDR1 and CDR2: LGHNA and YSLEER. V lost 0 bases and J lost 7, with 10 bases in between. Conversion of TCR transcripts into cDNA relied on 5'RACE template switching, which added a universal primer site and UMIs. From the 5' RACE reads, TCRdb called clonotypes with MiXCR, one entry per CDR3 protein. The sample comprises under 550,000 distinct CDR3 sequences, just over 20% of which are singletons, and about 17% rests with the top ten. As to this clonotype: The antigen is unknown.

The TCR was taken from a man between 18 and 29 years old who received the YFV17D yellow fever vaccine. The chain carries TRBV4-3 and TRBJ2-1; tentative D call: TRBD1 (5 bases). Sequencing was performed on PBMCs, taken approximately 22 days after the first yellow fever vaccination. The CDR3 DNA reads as TGCGCCAGCAGCCAAGAACACGCAGGGAATGAGCAGTTCTTC. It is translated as CASSQEHAGNEQFF.